Listed below are T cell receptor beta chains from one sample, sequenced in a study of cytomegalovirus exposure and HLA in healthy donors. Measured with immunoSEQ multiplex PCR; TCRdb has only the in-frame clones, and not every one. The data contain 150,000 or so clones, almost 80% of them singletons. What was sequenced was PBMCs. Receptors were obtained from a woman aged 50 to 65 in good health and CMV-seropositive. CDR3s include the opening cysteine and the closing phenylalanine or tryptophan. The order of the fields is J gene, V gene, D gene, clone size, CDR3 protein, CDR3 DNA. The D gene is left open where the match is weak. Where a row states a size, it is once, few, many or the class of an expanded clone; other rows omit it.

>TRBJ2-7|TRBV7-6|TRBD2|few
CASSLYSGGSSYEQYF
TGTGCCAGCAGCTTATATTCCGGGGGGAGCTCCTACGAGCAGTACTTC
>TRBJ2-2|TRBV2|TRBD1|.
CASSLQGTTGELFF
TGTGCCAGCAGTCTACAGGGGACCACCGGGGAGCTGTTTTTT
>TRBJ1-4|TRBV4-2|.|.
CASSPGESNEKLFF
TGTGCCAGCAGCCCAGGGGAGTCTAATGAAAAACTGTTTTTT
>TRBJ2-7|TRBV28|.|.
CASAGALGSWEQYF
TGTGCCAGCGCGGGCGCCTTGGGGAGCTGGGAGCAGTACTTC
>TRBJ2-5|TRBV19|.|once
CASSIERAQQETQYF
TGTGCCAGTAGTATAGAGAGGGCGCAGCAAGAGACCCAGTACTTC
>TRBJ1-5|TRBV7-6|.|once
CASSLVGGSQPQHF
TGTGCCAGCAGCTTAGTTGGGGGGTCTCAGCCCCAGCATTTT
>TRBJ2-3|TRBV5-4|TRBD2|few
CASSLATSGTTDTQYF
TGTGCCAGCAGCTTGGCCACTAGCGGAACCACAGATACGCAGTATTTT
>TRBJ2-7|TRBV7-8|TRBD2|once
CASSPPGLAVGQYF
TGTGCCAGCAGCCCCCCGGGACTAGCGGTTGGGCAGTACTTC
>TRBJ2-5|TRBV7-2|TRBD2|few
CASSRQIELAGRETQYF
TGTGCCAGCAGCCGTCAGATCGAACTAGCGGGGCGGGAGACCCAGTACTTC
>TRBJ2-1|TRBV5-6|TRBD2|.
CASSFTSGGAVVNEQFF
TGTGCCAGCAGCTTTACTAGCGGGGGGGCCGTAGTGAATGAGCAGTTCTTC
>TRBJ2-4|TRBV18|.|once
CASSPQRYIQYF
TGTGCCAGCTCACCGCAGAGGTACATTCAGTACTTC
>TRBJ1-5|TRBV28|TRBD1|once
CASSLIGTVGLGNQPQHF
TGTGCCAGCAGTTTGATCGGGACAGTGGGGTTGGGCAATCAGCCCCAGCATTTT
>TRBJ2-1|TRBV9|TRBD1|.
CASSVSQGTGYNEQFF
TGTGCCAGCAGTGTCAGTCAGGGGACAGGCTACAATGAGCAGTTCTTC
>TRBJ1-5|TRBV19|.|.
CASSNRGLTQPQHF
TGTGCCAGTAGTAATAGGGGTCTGACTCAGCCCCAGCATTTT
>TRBJ2-3|TRBV5-1|.|.
CASSSLTEPSTDTQYF
TGCGCCAGCAGCTCCTTGACGGAGCCTAGCACAGATACGCAGTATTTT
>TRBJ2-3|TRBV9|TRBD2|.
CASSNKAGFTDTQYF
TGTGCCAGCAGTAACAAAGCGGGATTCACAGATACGCAGTATTTT
>TRBJ2-7|TRBV18|TRBD1|.
CASSPRDSSYEQYF
TGTGCCAGCTCCCCCCGGGACAGCTCCTACGAGCAGTACTTC
>TRBJ1-4|TRBV28|TRBD1|.
CASSPPDRGRTKLFF
TGTGCCAGCAGTCCCCCGGACAGGGGGAGGACGAAACTGTTTTTT
>TRBJ2-7|TRBV5-4|.|few
CASSLGQGSYEQYF
TGTGCCAGCAGCTTGGGTCAGGGTTCCTACGAGCAGTACTTC
>TRBJ1-1|TRBV6-8|TRBD1|.
CASSYQNMTGTENTEAFF
TGTGCCAGCAGTTACCAAAACATGACAGGGACCGAAAACACTGAAGCTTTCTTT
>TRBJ1-5|TRBV25-1|.|.
CASSPRGGFQPQHF
TGTGCCAGCAGTCCCAGGGGCGGTTTTCAGCCCCAGCATTTT
>TRBJ1-6|TRBV19|.|.
CASSPGINSPLHF
TGTGCCAGTTCCCCGGGAATTAATTCACCCCTCCACTTT
>TRBJ2-3|TRBV9|TRBD1|.
CASTRQGAGDTQYF
TGTGCCAGCACCCGACAGGGGGCGGGGGATACGCAGTATTTT
>TRBJ1-4|TRBV25-1|.|.
CASSDGEGATNEKLFF
TGTGCCAGCAGTGACGGGGAGGGGGCAACTAATGAAAAACTGTTTTTT
>TRBJ1-1|TRBV7-9|TRBD1|.
CASSPLDRAEAFF
TGTGCCAGCAGCCCATTAGACAGGGCAGAAGCTTTCTTT
>TRBJ1-5|TRBV19|.|.
CASSTLGGGNQPQHF
TGTGCCAGTAGCACCCTCGGGGGAGGCAATCAGCCCCAGCATTTT
>TRBJ2-2|TRBV4-1|TRBD2|.
CASSQLPGLASGELFF
TGCGCCAGCAGCCAGCTTCCGGGACTAGCGTCCGGGGAGCTGTTTTTT
>TRBJ1-2|TRBV7-9|.|.
CASSLGGDPQGSGGYTF
TGTGCCAGCAGCTTAGGGGGAGATCCACAGGGTTCTGGTGGCTACACCTTC
>TRBJ1-1|TRBV2|TRBD1|.
CASRPRTGAGEAFF
TGTGCCAGCAGGCCCCGGACAGGGGCTGGTGAAGCTTTCTTT
>TRBJ2-5|TRBV10-1|.|.
CASSEGQQETQYF
TGCGCCAGCAGTGAGGGACAGCAAGAGACCCAGTACTTC
>TRBJ1-2|TRBV7-2|.|.
CASSANKQGYGYTF
TGTGCCAGCAGCGCCAACAAACAGGGCTATGGCTACACCTTC
>TRBJ2-3|TRBV5-1|TRBD2|.
CASRSGPSTDTQYF
TGCGCCAGCCGTAGCGGGCCAAGCACAGATACGCAGTATTTT
>TRBJ2-7|TRBV6-6|TRBD2|.
CASSYALAGAGLEQYF
TGTGCCAGCAGTTACGCGTTAGCGGGAGCCGGCCTCGAGCAGTACTTC
>TRBJ2-1|TRBV4-1|TRBD2|.
CASRQGLAGVSYNEQFF
TGCGCCAGCAGGCAGGGACTAGCGGGAGTCTCCTACAATGAGCAGTTCTTC
>TRBJ2-1|TRBV4-2|TRBD2|.
CASSQRRTSGSNEQFF
TGTGCCAGCAGCCAACGCCGGACTAGCGGGAGTAATGAGCAGTTCTTC
>TRBJ2-5|TRBV2|.|.
CASLASQETQYF
TGTGCCAGCTTGGCTAGCCAAGAGACCCAGTACTTC
>TRBJ2-3|TRBV10-1|TRBD2|.
CASSENKAGVTDTQYF
TGCGCCAGCAGTGAGAACAAGGCGGGAGTAACAGATACGCAGTATTTT
>TRBJ1-6|TRBV6-1|.|once
CASSETGFNNSPLHF
TGTGCCAGCAGTGAAACAGGGTTTAATAATTCACCCCTCCACTTT
>TRBJ2-3|TRBV7-2|TRBD2|.
CASSLPGGSGAQYF
TGTGCCAGCAGCTTACCCGGGGGTAGCGGGGCGCAGTATTTT